These T cell receptor beta chains were read from a single sample in a study of blood T cell repertoires in COVID-19. Assay used: immunoSEQ multiplex PCR; TCRdb lists only in-frame clones, some missing. The data hold over 150,000 clones, with around four fifths observed a single time. Sequencing was carried out using PBMCs or T cells enriched from blood (not recorded which). The receptors were gathered from a man between 50 and 59 years old who had recovered from COVID-19. CDR3s include the opening cysteine and the closing phenylalanine or tryptophan. D genes are given only for firm matches. Part of the rows lack a size; the others show once, few, many or a class for expanded clones.

d_gene: NA
j_gene: TRBJ1-5
abundance: NA
v_gene: TRBV7-9
CDR3aa: CASSLRARVAENQPQHF
CDR3nt: TGTGCCAGCAGCTTAAGAGCCCGAGTGGCGGAGAATCAGCCCCAGCATTTT

d_gene: TRBD1
j_gene: TRBJ1-6
abundance: NA
v_gene: TRBV18
CDR3aa: CASSPRGQGVNSPLHF
CDR3nt: TGTGCCAGCTCACCACGAGGACAGGGGGTAAATTCACCCCTCCACTTT

d_gene: TRBD1
j_gene: TRBJ1-1
abundance: NA
v_gene: TRBV5-1
CDR3aa: CASRRDSSMNTEAFF
CDR3nt: TGCGCCAGCAGAAGGGACAGCTCCATGAACACTGAAGCTTTCTTT

d_gene: TRBD1
j_gene: TRBJ2-7
abundance: NA
v_gene: TRBV7-6
CDR3aa: CARDGGSVTGDF
CDR3nt: TGTGCCCGCGACGGGGGCTCCGTGACAGGGGACTTC

d_gene: TRBD1
j_gene: TRBJ2-5
abundance: NA
v_gene: TRBV4-1
CDR3aa: CASSPSGTGRETQYF
CDR3nt: TGCGCCAGCAGCCCTTCCGGGACAGGGAGGGAGACCCAGTACTTC

d_gene: NA
j_gene: TRBJ1-6
abundance: NA
v_gene: TRBV3-1/TRBV3-2
CDR3aa: CASRPRTENSPLHF
CDR3nt: TGTGCCAGCAGACCTCGGACAGAGAATTCACCCCTCCACTTT

d_gene: TRBD2
j_gene: TRBJ2-5
abundance: NA
v_gene: TRBV18
CDR3aa: CASSPNTRGVGETQYF
CDR3nt: TGTGCCAGCTCACCAAATACCCGGGGGGTCGGAGAGACCCAGTACTTC

d_gene: NA
j_gene: TRBJ1-2
abundance: few
v_gene: TRBV15
CDR3aa: CATSRATQNYGYTF
CDR3nt: TGTGCCACCAGCAGAGCGACTCAAAACTATGGCTACACCTTC

d_gene: NA
j_gene: TRBJ2-2
abundance: once
v_gene: TRBV5-8
CDR3aa: CASSLGRITNTGELFF
CDR3nt: TGTGCCAGCAGCTTGGGGCGGATAACGAACACCGGGGAGCTGTTTTTT

d_gene: NA
j_gene: TRBJ1-2
abundance: NA
v_gene: TRBV5-6
CDR3aa: CASSLRGTGGYTF
CDR3nt: TGTGCCAGCAGCTTGAGGGGTACCGGGGGCTACACCTTC

d_gene: TRBD1
j_gene: TRBJ1-4
abundance: once
v_gene: TRBV27
CDR3aa: CATTGSPNEKLFF
CDR3nt: TGTGCCACGACAGGGTCTCCTAATGAAAAACTGTTTTTT

d_gene: TRBD2
j_gene: TRBJ2-7
abundance: NA
v_gene: TRBV7-2
CDR3aa: CASSLAVAGGLEQYF
CDR3nt: TGTGCCAGCAGCTTAGCGGTAGCGGGGGGTCTAGAGCAGTACTTC

d_gene: TRBD2
j_gene: TRBJ2-2
abundance: NA
v_gene: TRBV7-2
CDR3aa: CASSLARASGGAGELFF
CDR3nt: TGTGCCAGCAGCTTAGCGCGGGCTAGCGGGGGGGCCGGGGAGCTGTTTTTT

d_gene: NA
j_gene: TRBJ1-1
abundance: NA
v_gene: TRBV14
CDR3aa: CASSPETEVNTEAFF
CDR3nt: TGTGCCAGCAGCCCCGAGACCGAGGTGAACACTGAAGCTTTCTTT

d_gene: NA
j_gene: TRBJ2-5
abundance: NA
v_gene: TRBV19
CDR3aa: CASSMSRDYQETQYF
CDR3nt: TGTGCCAGTAGTATGAGTAGGGACTACCAAGAGACCCAGTACTTC

d_gene: NA
j_gene: TRBJ1-1
abundance: NA
v_gene: TRBV7-2
CDR3aa: CASSHDNGENTEAFF
CDR3nt: TGTGCCAGCAGCCATGACAACGGGGAGAACACTGAAGCTTTCTTT

d_gene: TRBD2
j_gene: TRBJ2-2
abundance: NA
v_gene: TRBV3-1/TRBV3-2
CDR3aa: CASSQVRLAGPGELFF
CDR3nt: TGTGCCAGCAGCCAAGTGAGACTAGCGGGTCCCGGGGAGCTGTTTTTT

d_gene: NA
j_gene: TRBJ1-5
abundance: once
v_gene: TRBV19
CDR3aa: CASSISGTYSNQPQHF
CDR3nt: TGTGCCAGTAGTATTTCAGGAACTTATAGCAATCAGCCCCAGCATTTT

d_gene: NA
j_gene: TRBJ1-6
abundance: few
v_gene: TRBV10-2
CDR3aa: CASSVHLNSPLHF
CDR3nt: TGCGCCAGCAGTGTTCATCTAAATTCACCCCTCCACTTT

d_gene: TRBD1
j_gene: TRBJ1-6
abundance: NA
v_gene: TRBV6-5
CDR3aa: CASRRTGLSPLHF
CDR3nt: TGTGCCAGCAGGCGGACAGGGCTTTCACCCCTCCACTTT

d_gene: NA
j_gene: TRBJ1-2
abundance: NA
v_gene: TRBV21-1
CDR3aa: CASSPDRGTESYGYTF
CDR3nt: TGTGCCAGCAGCCCTGACAGGGGCACCGAATCCTATGGCTACACCTTC

d_gene: NA
j_gene: TRBJ2-5
abundance: NA
v_gene: TRBV18
CDR3aa: CASSRLGETQYF
CDR3nt: TGTGCCAGCTCACGACTTGGGGAGACCCAGTACTTC

d_gene: NA
j_gene: TRBJ1-3
abundance: NA
v_gene: TRBV7-2
CDR3aa: CASSSGGDSGNTIYF
CDR3nt: TGTGCCAGCAGCTCCGGGGGGGACTCTGGAAACACCATATATTTT

d_gene: NA
j_gene: TRBJ1-1
abundance: NA
v_gene: TRBV4-3
CDR3aa: CASSQGAGAEAFF
CDR3nt: TGCGCCAGCAGCCAAGGGGCAGGGGCTGAAGCTTTCTTT

d_gene: TRBD1
j_gene: TRBJ1-4
abundance: NA
v_gene: TRBV7-2
CDR3aa: CASSPTWGQTTNEKLFF
CDR3nt: TGTGCCAGCAGCCCTACTTGGGGACAGACAACTAATGAAAAACTGTTTTTT

d_gene: TRBD1
j_gene: TRBJ1-1
abundance: NA
v_gene: TRBV6-6
CDR3aa: CASSYSTGALNTEAFF
CDR3nt: TGTGCCAGCAGTTACTCGACAGGGGCATTGAACACTGAAGCTTTCTTT

d_gene: NA
j_gene: TRBJ1-1
abundance: once
v_gene: TRBV12-3/TRBV12-4
CDR3aa: CASRAGQTEAFF
CDR3nt: TGTGCCAGCAGGGCAGGGCAAACTGAAGCTTTCTTT

d_gene: TRBD1
j_gene: TRBJ1-2
abundance: NA
v_gene: TRBV29-1
CDR3aa: CSVRTGGDYGYTF
CDR3nt: TGCAGCGTGCGGACAGGGGGAGACTATGGCTACACCTTC

d_gene: TRBD2
j_gene: TRBJ2-3
abundance: NA
v_gene: TRBV6-5
CDR3aa: CASRLSGGGPDTQYF
CDR3nt: TGTGCCAGCAGACTTAGCGGGGGGGGCCCAGATACGCAGTATTTT

d_gene: TRBD1
j_gene: TRBJ1-6
abundance: few
v_gene: TRBV2
CDR3aa: CASRVDRANYNSPLHF
CDR3nt: TGTGCCAGCAGGGTTGACAGGGCGAACTATAATTCACCCCTCCACTTT

d_gene: NA
j_gene: TRBJ1-2
abundance: NA
v_gene: TRBV3-1/TRBV3-2
CDR3aa: CASSQEAGDIYGYTF
CDR3nt: TGTGCCAGCAGCCAGGAGGCAGGGGACATCTATGGCTACACCTTC

d_gene: TRBD2
j_gene: TRBJ2-1
abundance: NA
v_gene: TRBV6-2/TRBV6-3
CDR3aa: CASSPPPGLANDNEQFF
CDR3nt: TGTGCCAGCAGCCCCCCGCCGGGACTAGCTAATGACAATGAGCAGTTCTTC

d_gene: NA
j_gene: TRBJ2-1
abundance: NA
v_gene: TRBV29-1
CDR3aa: CSVEDWSRGSQSSYNEQFF
CDR3nt: TGCAGCGTTGAAGATTGGTCACGGGGGTCGCAGAGCTCCTACAATGAGCAGTTCTTC

d_gene: NA
j_gene: TRBJ1-2
abundance: NA
v_gene: TRBV5-1
CDR3aa: CASSLTANYGYTF
CDR3nt: TGCGCCAGCAGCTTGACAGCTAACTATGGCTACACCTTC

d_gene: TRBD2
j_gene: TRBJ2-1
abundance: NA
v_gene: TRBV12-5
CDR3aa: CASGLVGRGVFSGNAYNEQFF
CDR3nt: TGTGCTAGTGGTTTGGTCGGGAGGGGGGTATTTAGCGGGAACGCATACAATGAGCAGTTCTTC

d_gene: NA
j_gene: TRBJ2-5
abundance: NA
v_gene: TRBV3-1/TRBV3-2
CDR3aa: CASSQDQPGRETQYF
CDR3nt: TGTGCCAGCAGCCAAGATCAGCCAGGCCGGGAGACCCAGTACTTC

d_gene: NA
j_gene: TRBJ2-1
abundance: once
v_gene: TRBV6-5
CDR3aa: CASSSNSLPEQFF
CDR3nt: TGTGCCAGCAGTTCCAACTCTCTTCCTGAGCAGTTCTTC

d_gene: TRBD1
j_gene: TRBJ1-5
abundance: once
v_gene: TRBV27
CDR3aa: CASSLSTGVGQPQHF
CDR3nt: TGTGCCAGCAGTTTATCGACAGGGGTTGGTCAGCCCCAGCATTTT

d_gene: TRBD1
j_gene: TRBJ1-2
abundance: few
v_gene: TRBV2
CDR3aa: CASTLVRGQTF
CDR3nt: TGTGCCAGCACTTTGGTCAGGGGGCAAACCTTC

d_gene: NA
j_gene: TRBJ2-3
abundance: NA
v_gene: TRBV6-5
CDR3aa: CASSTGLSSTDTQYF
CDR3nt: TGTGCCAGCAGTACAGGGCTTTCAAGCACAGATACGCAGTATTTT

d_gene: TRBD2
j_gene: TRBJ2-7
abundance: NA
v_gene: TRBV7-6
CDR3aa: CASSPGLAARNEQYF
CDR3nt: TGTGCCAGCAGCCCAGGACTAGCGGCCCGGAACGAGCAGTACTTC

d_gene: NA
j_gene: TRBJ2-7
abundance: many
v_gene: TRBV7-2
CDR3aa: CASSSNGRGSRTYEQYF
CDR3nt: TGTGCCAGCAGCTCAAATGGAAGGGGCAGCCGCACCTACGAGCAGTACTTC

d_gene: NA
j_gene: TRBJ2-7
abundance: NA
v_gene: TRBV18
CDR3aa: CASSGPAYEQYF
CDR3nt: TGTGCCAGCTCAGGGCCAGCCTACGAGCAGTACTTC

d_gene: TRBD1
j_gene: TRBJ1-2
abundance: NA
v_gene: TRBV7-2
CDR3aa: CASSTGQGAFYGYTF
CDR3nt: TGTGCCAGCAGCACCGGACAGGGGGCTTTTTATGGCTACACCTTC

d_gene: TRBD2
j_gene: TRBJ2-5
abundance: NA
v_gene: TRBV19
CDR3aa: CASSIPGGDETQYF
CDR3nt: TGTGCCAGTAGTATCCCCGGGGGGGACGAGACCCAGTACTTC

d_gene: TRBD1
j_gene: TRBJ1-1
abundance: NA
v_gene: TRBV4-3
CDR3aa: CASSQERGRRTEAFF
CDR3nt: TGCGCCAGCAGCCAAGAAAGGGGGCGGAGGACTGAAGCTTTCTTT

d_gene: NA
j_gene: TRBJ1-1
abundance: NA
v_gene: TRBV2
CDR3aa: CASSREGGSTEAFF
CDR3nt: TGTGCCAGCAGCAGGGAAGGGGGTTCCACTGAAGCTTTCTTT

d_gene: TRBD1
j_gene: TRBJ1-2
abundance: once
v_gene: TRBV15
CDR3aa: CATSSPGQGAVGYTF
CDR3nt: TGTGCCACCAGCAGTCCGGGACAGGGGGCGGTTGGCTACACCTTC

d_gene: TRBD1
j_gene: TRBJ1-2
abundance: NA
v_gene: TRBV4-1
CDR3aa: CASTQVTGSYGYTF
CDR3nt: TGCGCCAGCACCCAAGTGACAGGGTCCTATGGCTACACCTTC

d_gene: NA
j_gene: TRBJ2-7
abundance: NA
v_gene: TRBV6-2/TRBV6-3
CDR3aa: CASSFGGSNAREQYF
CDR3nt: TGTGCCAGCAGTTTTGGTGGGAGTAACGCACGCGAGCAGTACTTC

d_gene: NA
j_gene: TRBJ1-3
abundance: NA
v_gene: TRBV6-1
CDR3aa: CASSEAAPNLNSGNTIYF
CDR3nt: TGTGCCAGCAGTGAAGCGGCCCCAAACCTTAACTCTGGAAACACCATATATTTT

d_gene: NA
j_gene: TRBJ1-5
abundance: NA
v_gene: TRBV11-2
CDR3aa: CASSLDINQPQHF
CDR3nt: TGTGCCAGCAGCCTGGACATAAATCAGCCCCAGCATTTT

d_gene: NA
j_gene: TRBJ2-3
abundance: NA
v_gene: TRBV21-1
CDR3aa: CAWRGGILSADTQYF
CDR3nt: TGTGCCTGGCGCGGGGGGATCCTCAGCGCAGATACGCAGTATTTT

d_gene: NA
j_gene: TRBJ2-1
abundance: NA
v_gene: TRBV6-5
CDR3aa: CASTTTPGNEQFF
CDR3nt: TGTGCCAGCACCACCACTCCCGGCAATGAGCAGTTCTTC